This T cell receptor beta chain comes out of a study of beta chain features in type 1 diabetes. Regarding the study as a whole: Moderately but significantly shorter TCRB CDR3s were found in Type 1 diabetes patients in all four CD4+ subsets.

Comment on this clone: The antigen is not known.

This CDR3 is 15 amino acids long. V lost 1 base, J lost 0 bases, and 10 bases lay in between. Germline values: CDR1 SGHTA, CDR2 FQGNSA. Expressed TCRB transcripts were sequenced because the entire RNA isolate underwent reverse transcription. Using immunoSEQ multiplex PCR, the repertoire was profiled, and TCRdb retains in-frame clones only, with some absent. The data show 500,000 to 650,000 clones, approximately 13% seen once. This TCR derives from a man under 40 with type 1 diabetes. V is TRBV7-2 and J is TRBJ2-7; D possibly corresponds to TRBD2 (5 bases). The sequenced sample was naive CD4+ T cells from blood. CDR3 sequence (DNA): TGTGCCAGCAGCTTAGGGTCGGGGTACTCCTACGAGCAGTACTTC. Protein: CASSLGSGYSYEQYF.